This entry lists 22 T cell receptor beta chains sequenced from one sample in a study of blood T cell repertoires in COVID-19 (dated by TCRdb to the early 2020s). Library preparation was by the immunoSEQ multiplex PCR assay. The clones in this table, taken by TCRdb from immuneACCESS, are in-frame only. Not every clone is retained; where verified, under half of the shortfall comes from an unresolved V gene, and the cause of the rest is unknown. Present in this sample are around 180,000 clones, around 90% of which were seen just once. The ten largest clonotypes hold 20% to 30% of the sample. Sequenced input: peripheral blood. Receptors were obtained from a man aged 55 to 69 with acute or convalescent COVID-19.

This clone occurred once. The chain employs TRBV6-5 and TRBJ1-5; D is unresolved. Per germline, CDR1 MNHEY and CDR2 SVGAGI. There are 12 residues in the CDR3. V lost 10 bases, J lost 0 bases, and 7 bases lay in between. The chain's CDR3 is CATGDSNQPQHF. As DNA, the CDR3 is TGTGCCACCGGGGATAGCAATCAGCCCCAGCATTTT.

The gene calls are TRBV10-3 and TRBJ1-1, with D uncertain. The CDR3 length is 12 residues. The V end was cut by 2 bases, the J end by 2 bases, with 3 bases between. Germline CDR1 and CDR2: ENHRY and SYGVKD. CDR3 region: CAISEGNTEAFF. CDR3 sequence (DNA): TGTGCCATCAGTGAGGGCAACACTGAAGCTTTCTTT.

This rearrangement joins TRBV20-1 to TRBJ1-1; D is unresolved. CDR1 is DFQATT, CDR2 SNEGSKA, per germline (reference sequence). This CDR3 comprises 16 residues. Trimming stripped 3 bases from V and 3 bases from J, with 20 bases between. The CDR3 loop is CSASSPERGRDTEAFF. Written as DNA, the CDR3 is TGCAGTGCTAGTTCCCCCGAAAGAGGTCGGGACACTGAAGCTTTCTTT.

CDR3 loop: CASSTGSEKLFF. The CDR3 region has the DNA TGCGCCAGCTCGACAGGGTCGGAAAAACTGTTTTTT. The V call is TRBV10-2, the J call TRBJ1-4, with 7 bases fitting TRBD1. This CDR3 has 12 residues. CDR1 is WSHSY, CDR2 SAAADI, per germline. V gave up 8 bases and J gave up 8 bases; unmatched junction bases: 5.

The chain employs TRBV6-5 and TRBJ2-7; TRBD1 is a possible D gene (5 bases). The germline CDR1 and CDR2 sequences are MNHEY and SVGAGI. The CDR3 has 16 amino acids. V was trimmed by 0 bases and J by 2 bases, leaving 14 bases between them. The CDR3 spells CASSYSGRGRTYEQYF. Here the CDR3 DNA reads TGTGCCAGCAGTTACTCGGGAAGGGGTAGGACCTACGAGCAGTACTTC.

The chain recombines TRBV27 with TRBJ1-2, with D possibly TRBD1 on 5 matching bases. V was shortened by 2 bases and J by 5 bases, with 9 bases between the two germline ends. Looked up from germline, CDR1 is MNHEY and CDR2 is SMNVEV (reference sequence). CDR3 length equals 13 residues. The CDR3 DNA reads TGTGCCAGCAGTTTAGGGGCCTCTTATGGCTACACCTTC. This codes for CASSLGASYGYTF.

This chain uses TRBV18 with TRBJ2-1; 8 nucleotides align to TRBD1. Per the germline V gene, CDR1 is KGHSH and CDR2 is LQKENI. V lost 4 bases and J lost 9; bases outside the gene matches: 5. This CDR3 region has 13 residues. CDR3 bases: TGTGCCAGCTCACTGGACAGGGCAGCTGAGCAGTTCTTC. Its protein is CASSLDRAAEQFF.

The chain employs TRBV15 and TRBJ2-7; D uncertain. The CDR3 sequence is 13 residues long. Trimming stripped 4 bases from V and 3 bases from J, with 10 bases between. Germline V gives CDR1 LNHNV, CDR2 YYDKDF (reference sequence). This CDR3 reads CATSTRRSYEQYV. The CDR3 coding sequence is TGTGCCACCAGCACTAGACGAAGCTACGAGCAGTACGTC.

This clone came up once. The genes are TRBV18 and TRBJ2-5; TRBD1 matches 8 bases. CDR1 and CDR2 from the germline V gene are KGHSH and LQKENI. The trim removed 6 bases at V and 4 bases at J, leaving 7 bases unmatched. There are 14 residues in the CDR3. DNA for the CDR3: TGTGCCAGCTCGCCCCAGGGGGCGAGAGAGACCCAGTACTTC. This gives the protein CASSPQGARETQYF.

The genes are TRBV18 and TRBJ2-5; 8 nucleotides agree with TRBD1. The germline V gene has CDR1 KGHSH and CDR2 LQKENI. The V gene end was trimmed by 3 bases and the J gene end by 5 bases; junction bases not matched to a gene: 2. This CDR3 spans 13 amino acids. Here the CDR3 DNA reads TGTGCCAGCTCACCTGACAGGGGTGAGACCCAGTACTTC. As protein: CASSPDRGETQYF.

The chain combines TRBV7-2 with TRBJ1-2; maybe TRBD1 (6 bases). Trimming shortened V by 5 bases and J by 4 bases, and 20 bases separated the two germline ends. Germline CDR1 reads SGHTA; CDR2 reads FQGNSA. The CDR3 extends over 16 amino acids. The CDR3 nucleotides read TGTGCCAGCAGCCTCAGGACAGCCCCCACCATCTATGGCTACACCTTC. Its protein product is CASSLRTAPTIYGYTF. Filled out from reference TRBV7-2 and TRBJ1-2, the complete variable domain reads GAGVSQSPSNKVTEKGKDVELRCDPISGHTALYWYRQSLGQGLEFLIYFQGNSAPDKSGLPSDRFSAERTGGSVSTLTIQRTQQEDSAVYLCASSLRTAPTIYGYTFGSGTRLTVV.

The gene calls are TRBV18 and TRBJ2-1, with D perhaps TRBD1 (6 bases). This CDR3 spans 15 amino acids. The ends were cut back, 0 bases at V and 8 bases at J, with 14 bases in the middle. Germline CDR1 reads KGHSH; CDR2 reads LQKENI. The CDR3 DNA reads TGTGCCAGCTCACCACCTCAGGGGTCTATCCATGAGCAGTTCTTC. Its protein product is CASSPPQGSIHEQFF.

This clone turned up a few times. The chain is built from TRBV11-3 and TRBJ1-2; 8 positions agree with TRBD1. V dropped 2 bases and J dropped 8; count of bases not matched to a gene: 4. Germline CDR1 SGHNT, CDR2 YENEEA. The CDR3 contains 13 residues. The CDR3 reads CASSLQGARGYTF. CDR3 sequence (DNA): TGTGCCAGCAGCTTACAGGGGGCTAGAGGCTACACCTTC.

The V gene is TRBV6-5, the J gene TRBJ1-1, with TRBD1 matching 7 bases. CDR3 length: 13 amino acids. Looked up from germline, CDR1 is MNHEY and CDR2 is SVGAGI. V dropped 6 bases and J dropped 0; count of bases not matched to a gene: 1. The CDR3 here is CASRDRMNTEAFF. The CDR3 nucleotides are TGTGCCAGCAGGGACAGGATGAACACTGAAGCTTTCTTT.

The chain couples TRBV24-1 to TRBJ1-5; D is perhaps TRBD1 (5 bases). The CDR3 runs to 16 residues. Trimming took off 2 bases at V and 4 bases at J, with 14 bases between the two ends. Germline V gene lookup returns CDR1 KGHDR and CDR2 SFDVKD. CDR3 residues: CATSDSQGIGNQPQHF. CDR3 sequence (DNA): TGTGCCACCAGTGATTCTCAGGGTATTGGTAATCAGCCCCAGCATTTT.

The chain carries TRBV11-3 and TRBJ1-6; 12 positions match TRBD1. J was trimmed by 10 bases and V by 2 bases; bases with no gene match: 3. CDR1 and CDR2 from the germline V gene are SGHNT and YENEEA. This CDR3 has 15 amino acids. CDR3 in amino acids: CASSLSGTGGSPLHF. The CDR3 nucleotides are TGTGCCAGCAGCTTATCCGGGACAGGGGGCTCACCCCTCCACTTT.

The rearrangement links TRBV5-1 to TRBJ1-4, with unresolved D. Germline loops: CDR1 SGHRS, CDR2 YFSETQ. V gave up 4 bases and J gave up 10 bases, with 20 bases separating them. There are 15 residues in the CDR3. This chain's CDR3 is CASSELTHPEGKLFF. The CDR3 DNA reads TGCGCCAGCAGCGAGTTGACTCATCCTGAGGGAAAACTGTTTTTT.

The chain's CDR3 is CASSLEGGSYGYTF. The CDR3 DNA is TGCGCCAGCAGCTTGGAAGGAGGGTCTTATGGCTACACCTTC. V and J are TRBV5-1 and TRBJ1-2; D is undetermined. With 0 bases removed from V and 5 bases from J, the gap between germline ends came to 11 bases. Germline V lookup: CDR1 SGHRS, CDR2 YFSETQ. The CDR3 has 14 residues.

The rearrangement joins TRBV14 to TRBJ2-3; tentatively, D is TRBD2 (5 bases). This CDR3 is built from 15 residues. The V gene lost 1 base and the J gene lost 0 bases, with 8 bases spanning the gap. Germline V gene sequence: CDR1 SGHDN, CDR2 FVKESK. The CDR3 nucleotides read TGTGCCAGCAGCCAAGGGACTGCTAGCACAGATACGCAGTATTTT. As protein: CASSQGTASTDTQYF.

The chain uses TRBV30 and TRBJ1-1, with 7 bases lining up with TRBD1. Germline-derived CDR1 and CDR2 are GTSNPN and SVGIG (reference sequence). Unmatched junction bases numbered 5, after V lost 3 bases and J lost 7 bases. This CDR3 region has 12 residues. CDR3: CAWSPRGSEAFF. The CDR3 region has the DNA TGTGCCTGGAGCCCCAGGGGGAGTGAAGCTTTCTTT.

This chain links TRBV19 with TRBJ2-7, with 7 bases lining up with TRBD2. Germline V lookup: CDR1 LNHDA, CDR2 SQIVND (reference sequence). The CDR3 spans 13 residues. The V and J ends lost 2 bases and 7 bases, in that order; junction bases with no gene match: 5. The CDR3 is CASSITGGGEQYV. CDR3 nucleotides: TGTGCCAGTAGTATAACGGGGGGTGGAGAGCAGTACGTC.

The rearrangement joins TRBV5-5 to TRBJ1-2; TRBD1 matches at 8 bases. CDR3 size: 14 residues. Unmatched junction bases numbered 6, after V lost 4 bases and J lost 4 bases. CDR1 is SGHKS, CDR2 YYEKEE, per germline (reference sequence). CDR3 in DNA: TGTGCCAGCAGCACGACGGACAGGGCCTATGGCTACACCTTC. It codes for CASSTTDRAYGYTF.